Presented here are 10 T cell receptor beta chains from one specimen sequenced in a study of blood T cells in healthy people across ages. With a J-beta primer mix and a sample-barcoded 5' primer, a second PCR ran roughly 6 to 11 cycles. TCRdb recomputed calls from the 5' RACE reads with MiXCR, one row per CDR3 protein. The data contain about 600,000 distinct CDR3 sequences, less than 60% of them seen just once; the ten biggest clones take up approximately 25%. Specimen: blood. These receptors were collected from a man older than 75 in good health.

The chain has TRBV11-3 and TRBJ2-3; 11 bases align to TRBD2. V was pared by 5 bases and J by 3 bases, with 10 bases of the junction left unmatched. The CDR3 runs 17 residues. From germline, CDR1 is SGHNT and CDR2 YENEEA. CDR3 DNA: TGTGCCAGCAGCCTGGGATCCGGGACTAGCGGAACAGATACGCAGTATTTT. This encodes CASSLGSGTSGTDTQYF.

This chain connects TRBV5-1 to TRBJ2-7; 10 bases fit TRBD2. Trimming removed 4 bases from V and 3 bases from J; junction bases left unmatched: 4. This CDR3 has 14 residues. Germline CDR1 reads SGHRS; CDR2 reads YFSETQ. CDR3 nucleotides: TGCGCCAGCAGCCACACTAGCGGGATCTACGAGCAGTACTTC. Translating it yields CASSHTSGIYEQYF.

This rearrangement joins TRBV6-2 or TRBV6-3 to TRBJ2-3, with a tentative D call TRBD1 (5 bases). The CDR3 contains 15 residues. V was clipped by 4 bases and J by 4 bases, with 15 bases between them. CDR1 and CDR2 (germline): MNHEY, SVGEGT. CDR3 DNA sequence: TGTGCCAGCAGTTCCGTGGGGAAAGGGGCAGATACGCAGTATTTT. This codes for CASSSVGKGADTQYF.

The chain joins TRBV20-1 to TRBJ1-5; D not resolved. This CDR3 region has 15 residues. V lost 4 bases, J lost 4 bases, and 17 bases lay in between. The germline V gene has CDR1 DFQATT and CDR2 SNEGSKA (reference sequence). This CDR3 is CSANNPNWLNQPQHF. CDR3 bases: TGCAGTGCTAATAATCCCAATTGGTTGAATCAGCCCCAGCATTTT.

J is TRBJ2-7 and V is TRBV15; D gene ambiguous. This CDR3 comprises 11 residues. The V end lost 6 bases, the J end lost 10 bases, and 13 bases lay between the germline ends. From germline, CDR1 is LNHNV and CDR2 YYDKDF (reference sequence). The CDR3 here is CATRSSKAQYF. DNA for the CDR3: TGTGCCACCAGAAGCTCTAAGGCCCAGTACTTC.

In its sample, this clonotype was seen a few times. The chain couples TRBV7-9 to TRBJ2-7, with 14 bases identical to TRBD2. J lost 3 bases, V lost 4 bases, and 8 bases had no gene match. The germline V gene has CDR1 SEHNR and CDR2 FQNEAQ (reference sequence). The CDR3 runs to 17 residues. CDR3 residues: CASSSGLAGEGSYEQYF. In DNA, the CDR3 is TGTGCCAGCAGCTCGGGACTAGCGGGAGAAGGGAGCTACGAGCAGTACTTC.

In this sample, this clonotype turned up many times. This rearrangement joins TRBV6-6 to TRBJ2-1, with 7 positions matching TRBD1. Germline V gives CDR1 MNHNY, CDR2 SVGAGI (reference sequence). This CDR3 comprises 14 residues. V gave up 7 bases and J gave up 3 bases; unmatched junction bases: 6. The CDR3 reads CASTAGTDYNEQFF. The CDR3 bases are TGTGCCAGCACCGCCGGGACAGACTACAATGAGCAGTTCTTC.

The table lists this clonotype with a few counts. The chain combines TRBV3-1 with TRBJ2-5; D unresolved. V dropped 1 base and J dropped 0 bases, with 3 bases sitting between them. There are 13 residues in the CDR3. Germline CDR1 LGHDT, CDR2 YNNKEL (reference sequence). Here the CDR3 reads CASSQVYQETQYF. The DNA for the CDR3 is TGTGCCAGCAGCCAAGTCTACCAAGAGACCCAGTACTTC.

The CDR3 DNA is TGTGCCAGCAGGCAGGGGGCTAGCGGCTACGAGCAGTACTTC. Its protein is CASRQGASGYEQYF. This rearrangement joins TRBV2 to TRBJ2-7; possibly TRBD1 for D (8 bases). In germline, CDR1 is SNHLY, CDR2 FYNNEI. V shed 6 bases and J shed 3 bases, with 15 bases lying between them. This CDR3 contains 14 residues.

This clonotype was counted between two and nine times. This chain joins TRBV12-3 or TRBV12-4 and TRBJ2-1; D unresolved. This CDR3 comprises 14 residues. The ends were cut back, 5 bases at V and 5 bases at J, with 13 bases in the middle. The CDR3 DNA reads TGTGCCAGCAGTGTTTTATCTCGGGACAATGAGCAGTTCTTC. Amino acids: CASSVLSRDNEQFF.